This T cell receptor beta chain was sequenced for a study of cytomegalovirus exposure and HLA in healthy donors. Broader study findings: The authors listed 164 TCR beta chains as cytomegalovirus-associated. CMV serostatus alone was available as immune exposure information.

Healthy donors of bone marrow made up the group. V lost 4 bases to trimming and J lost 3 bases; unmatched junction nucleotides: 9. The germline V gene has CDR1 MNHEY and CDR2 SMNVEV (reference sequence). The CDR3 is 15 residues long. Worth noting for this clone: Its antigen remains unknown.

Vbeta (60) and Jbeta (13) primers were used in the PCR. The protocol was immunoSEQ multiplex PCR, while the TCRdb copy is restricted to in-frame clones and leaves out a portion. The sample contains roughly 140,000 clones, about 75% of which appear only once. This receptor was taken from a male donor in good health and CMV-seronegative. The material sequenced was PBMCs. This chain uses TRBV27 with TRBJ2-7; 7 bases are a match to TRBD2. CDR3 nucleotide sequence: TGTGCCAGCAGTTCACCCTCGGGGGGTGTCTACGAGCAGTACTTC. It translates to CASSSPSGGVYEQYF.